This T cell receptor (beta chain) is drawn from a study of blood T cell repertoires in COVID-19 (dated by TCRdb to between 2020 and 2021). At the level of the whole study: Samples covering the acute and convalescent phases of COVID-19 were provided by collaborators in the United States, Italy and Spain. A de-identified subject ID, COVID-19 status, age in years and sex were almost always included in the sample metadata. Where available, HLA class I and class II types were obtained from metadata supplied by the sample provider rather than from assay-based typing. A freely available public database, intended as a resource for researchers studying the immune response to SARS-CoV-2, is where the repertoires were released. The material from the prospective study consisted of cDNA or gDNA derived from T cells, B-cell-depleted T cells, or PBMCs. Subjects who had been exposed to COVID-19, were actively infected with it, or had recovered from it provided the deeply sampled blood TCRbeta repertoires that made up the dataset. The samples were drawn from the first 160 participants of the ongoing ImmuneRACE study and from 950 to 1,500 subjects provided by 6 global collaborators. Broad study findings and their caveats: The amount of clinical and demographic metadata varied by source and participant and was provided uncurated.

With respect to this clone: The clone's antigen remains unknown. Base-call qualities are not available, and no considerably larger clone is one nucleotide away.

Whole blood was collected in K2EDTA tubes by collaborating institutions according to the institutions' own protocols. For TCRbeta analysis, collaborators shipped samples as frozen whole blood, isolated PBMCs, or DNA extracted from either of those sample types. TCRbeta CDR3 regions were amplified from genomic DNA using the immunoSEQ Assay, a bias-controlled multiplex PCR. From the authors' description of their analysis: Nucleated cell counts per sample were estimated from amplification of reference gene primers within the assay. Sequence reads were collapsed and filtered to measure the absolute abundance of every unique TCRbeta CDR3 rearrangement. For each sample, productive Simpson clonality was calculated as the square root of Simpson's diversity index over productive rearrangements. TCRdb limited this immuneACCESS table to in-frame rearrangements with V and J called. A share of clones is missing; checked studies link under half to unresolved V genes, and the rest is unexplained. V and J calls and clone size are copied from that table; D and trimming were computed from the DNA. The sample table contains over 60,000 clones; only one count was recorded for around nine tenths of them. The biggest ten clones account for more than 0.9% of the sample.

The germline V end is reduced by 5 bases and the J end by 8 bases; junction bases left unmatched: 11. The germline V gene (reference sequence) gives CDR1 as MNHEY and CDR2 as SMNVEV. The CDR3 covers 14 residues, taking in both the cysteine and the phenylalanine. Only the CDR3 DNA is retained, 42 bases long and in frame from the first base. Here the chain combines TRBV27 and TRBJ1-2; 7 central bases correspond to TRBD1. Sequencing used peripheral blood. This TCR derives from a man aged 70 or older with acute or convalescent COVID-19. DNA sequence: TGTGCCAGCAGTCCGTCGCAGGGGGATGGAGGCTACACCTTC. Protein translation: CASSPSQGDGGYTF.